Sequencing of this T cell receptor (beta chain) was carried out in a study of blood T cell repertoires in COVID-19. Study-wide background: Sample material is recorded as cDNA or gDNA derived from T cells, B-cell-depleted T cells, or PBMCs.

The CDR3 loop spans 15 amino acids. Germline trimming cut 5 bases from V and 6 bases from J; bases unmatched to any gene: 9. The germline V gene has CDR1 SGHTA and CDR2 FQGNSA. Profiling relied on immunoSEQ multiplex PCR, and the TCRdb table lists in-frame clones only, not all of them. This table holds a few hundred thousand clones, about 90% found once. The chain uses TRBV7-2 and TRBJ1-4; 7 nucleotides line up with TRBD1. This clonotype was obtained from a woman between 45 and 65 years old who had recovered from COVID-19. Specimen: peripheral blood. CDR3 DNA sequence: TGTGCCAGCAGCGCTAACAGGGGACATGATGAAAAACTGTTTTTT. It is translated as CASSANRGHDEKLFF.